Each of the 2 T cell receptor beta chains below was sequenced from the same sample in a study of technical replicates of blood from several donors. Data came from immunoSEQ multiplex PCR; TCRdb stores just in-frame clones and leaves some out. The top ten clones hold over 0.2% of a sample with about 98,000 clones, almost 96% of them seen once. Sequencing was performed on T cells isolated from PBMCs. These receptors were obtained from a human donor in good health.

The rearrangement joins TRBV7-9 to TRBJ2-5, with TRBD1 identical over 7 bases. V was clipped by 2 bases and J by 2 bases; unmatched bases: 2. The CDR3 has 14 residues. Germline CDR1 SEHNR, CDR2 FQNEAQ (reference sequence). CDR3 nucleotide sequence: TGTGCCAGCAGCTTACGGGACAGTCAAGAGACCCAGTACTTC. This codes for CASSLRDSQETQYF.

The chain recombines TRBV19 with TRBJ2-5; 7 bases agree with TRBD1. The length of the CDR3 is 14 residues. Trimming removed 6 bases from V and 2 bases from J; junction bases left unmatched: 6. Germline-derived CDR1 and CDR2 are LNHDA and SQIVND (reference sequence). CDR3 sequence reads: CASSLLTGQETQYF. CDR3 coding DNA: TGTGCCAGTAGCCTATTGACAGGGCAAGAGACCCAGTACTTC.